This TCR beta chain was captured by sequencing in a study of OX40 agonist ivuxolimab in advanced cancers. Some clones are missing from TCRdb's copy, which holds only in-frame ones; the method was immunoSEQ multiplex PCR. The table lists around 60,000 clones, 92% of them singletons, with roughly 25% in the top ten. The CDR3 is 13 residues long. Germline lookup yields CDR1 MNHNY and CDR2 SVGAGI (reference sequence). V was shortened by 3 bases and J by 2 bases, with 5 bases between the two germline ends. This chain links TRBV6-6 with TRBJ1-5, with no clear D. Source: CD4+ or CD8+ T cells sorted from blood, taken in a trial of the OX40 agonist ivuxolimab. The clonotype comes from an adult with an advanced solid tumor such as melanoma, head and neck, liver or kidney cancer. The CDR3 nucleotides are TGTGCCAGCAGTTATAGGGGCAATCAGCCCCAGCATTTT. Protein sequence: CASSYRGNQPQHF.